This is a list of T cell receptor beta chains from one sample in a study of blood T cell repertoires in COVID-19. Method: immunoSEQ multiplex PCR; TCRdb's copy keeps in-frame clones and lacks some. The table lists fewer than 350,000 clones, around nine tenths of them singletons. Sequencing was done on a sample of peripheral blood. These receptors were collected from a man aged 35 to 55 with acute or convalescent COVID-19. Both conserved end residues are part of each CDR3. A D gene is named only where the DNA matches it firmly. Rows give clone size only sometimes, using once, few, many, or a class for an expanded clone.

once,TRBV12-5,TRBJ1-1,NA,CASGLGGGLSNTEAFF,TGTGCTAGTGGTTTGGGTGGGGGGTTGTCGAACACTGAAGCTTTCTTT
NA,TRBV3-1/TRBV3-2,TRBJ1-1,NA,CASSTTELGTEAFF,TGTGCCAGCAGCACGACAGAATTGGGCACTGAAGCTTTCTTT
NA,TRBV12-3/TRBV12-4,TRBJ1-2,TRBD1,CASRGWTGKGYTF,TGTGCCAGCAGAGGATGGACAGGGAAAGGCTACACCTTC
NA,TRBV28,TRBJ2-7,TRBD1,CASSFFRAGGYEQYF,TGTGCCAGCAGTTTCTTCAGGGCAGGGGGCTACGAGCAGTACTTC
NA,TRBV7-9,TRBJ2-7,NA,CASSPRQNYYEQYF,TGTGCCAGCAGCCCCAGACAGAATTACTACGAGCAGTACTTC
NA,TRBV6-6,TRBJ1-2,NA,CASSYLQYYGYTF,TGTGCCAGCAGTTACCTACAGTACTATGGCTACACCTTC
NA,TRBV2,TRBJ2-7,NA,CASSESTGGYEQYF,TGTGCCAGCAGTGAATCCACCGGGGGCTACGAGCAGTACTTC
NA,TRBV7-6,TRBJ2-2,NA,CASSPLGPSPGTGELFF,TGTGCCAGCAGCCCTCTTGGGCCATCCCCTGGGACCGGGGAGCTGTTTTTT
NA,TRBV12-3/TRBV12-4,TRBJ2-7,TRBD1,CASSSPGQPEQYF,TGTGCCAGCAGTTCCCCGGGACAGCCTGAGCAGTACTTC
few,TRBV11-2,TRBJ1-4,NA,CASSLGQVINEKLFF,TGTGCCAGCAGCTTAGGGCAGGTGATTAATGAAAAACTGTTTTTT
few,TRBV9,TRBJ1-1,NA,CASSAGANTEAFF,TGTGCCAGCAGCGCGGGAGCTAACACTGAAGCTTTCTTT
NA,TRBV7-6,TRBJ1-6,NA,CASSLIGRGYNSPLHF,TGTGCCAGCAGCTTAATCGGCAGGGGATACAATTCACCCCTCCACTTT
NA,TRBV25-1,TRBJ1-4,NA,CASSALLPTNEKLFF,TGTGCCAGCAGTGCACTTCTCCCAACTAATGAAAAACTGTTTTTT
NA,TRBV11-2,TRBJ1-2,NA,CASSIDRLGGYTF,TGTGCCAGCAGCATCGACAGGTTGGGGGGCTACACCTTC
NA,TRBV7-9,TRBJ1-4,NA,CASSMDIRAPEKLFF,TGTGCCAGCAGCATGGACATCCGGGCCCCTGAAAAACTGTTTTTT
NA,TRBV4-1,TRBJ1-4,NA,CASSQVAGGGYEKLFF,TGCGCCAGCAGCCAAGTAGCGGGGGGCGGTTATGAAAAACTGTTTTTT
NA,TRBV19,TRBJ1-2,NA,CASSPGRGYNYGYTF,TGTGCCAGTAGTCCGGGCAGGGGCTATAACTATGGCTACACCTTC
NA,TRBV6-5,TRBJ2-7,NA,CASSLIGGDGYEQYF,TGTGCCAGCAGTTTAATAGGAGGGGACGGGTACGAGCAGTACTTC
NA,TRBV11-3,TRBJ1-1,NA,CASSLGAFRKNTEAFF,TGTGCCAGCAGCTTAGGGGCTTTCAGGAAGAACACTGAAGCTTTCTTT
NA,TRBV25-1,TRBJ1-2,NA,CASSEFSAGGYTF,TGTGCCAGCAGTGAATTCTCAGCGGGGGGCTACACCTTC
NA,TRBV7-2,TRBJ1-2,NA,CASSLGTTPYGYTF,TGTGCCAGCAGCTTGGGGACAACCCCCTATGGCTACACCTTC
NA,TRBV27,TRBJ1-5,NA,CASSYPRASQPQHF,TGTGCCAGCAGTTACCCCAGGGCCAGCCAGCCCCAGCATTTT
NA,TRBV6-1,TRBJ1-1,NA,CASSDLGNTEAFF,TGTGCCAGCAGTGATCTAGGGAACACTGAAGCTTTCTTT
NA,TRBV20-1,TRBJ1-2,NA,CSASHLALGYTF,TGCAGTGCTAGTCACCTGGCTCTGGGCTACACCTTC
NA,TRBV6-5,TRBJ1-2,TRBD1,CASRDSGFMGYTF,TGTGCCAGCCGGGACAGTGGATTTATGGGCTACACCTTC
NA,TRBV4-1,TRBJ2-1,TRBD2,CASSPAGGYNEQFF,TGCGCCAGCAGCCCGGCCGGGGGGTACAATGAGCAGTTCTTC
NA,TRBV7-2,TRBJ1-6,NA,CASSYDRSNSPLHF,TGTGCCAGCAGCTACGACAGGAGTAATTCACCCCTCCACTTT
NA,TRBV6-5,TRBJ2-1,TRBD2,CASSYSTSGVSRFF,TGTGCCAGCAGTTACTCGACTAGCGGGGTCTCGAGGTTCTTC
NA,TRBV6-2/TRBV6-3,TRBJ2-3,TRBD2,CASSYPFSGGASDTQYF,TGTGCCAGCAGTTACCCCTTTAGCGGGGGGGCCTCAGATACGCAGTATTTT
NA,TRBV27,TRBJ1-6,TRBD1,CASKDRANSPLHF,TGTGCCAGCAAGGACAGGGCTAATTCACCCCTCCACTTT
NA,TRBV28,TRBJ2-7,NA,CASSPPWAYSYEQYF,TGTGCCAGCAGTCCCCCGTGGGCCTACTCCTACGAGCAGTACTTC
NA,TRBV5-1,TRBJ2-1,NA,CASSPGHELYNEQFF,TGCGCCAGCAGCCCGGGACACGAATTATACAATGAGCAGTTCTTC
NA,TRBV7-2,TRBJ2-2,NA,CASSLASGNTGELFF,TGTGCCAGCAGCTTAGCTAGCGGGAACACCGGGGAGCTGTTTTTT
NA,TRBV5-1,TRBJ2-1,TRBD2,CASSLLLAGGQGEQFF,TGCGCCAGCAGCTTGCTATTGGCGGGGGGGCAGGGTGAGCAGTTCTTC
NA,TRBV7-2,TRBJ1-5,NA,CASSSQYDQPQHF,TGTGCCAGCAGCTCACAGTACGATCAGCCCCAGCATTTT
NA,TRBV6-1,TRBJ1-1,NA,CASSEAEASEAFF,TGTGCCAGCAGTGAAGCCGAGGCATCTGAAGCTTTCTTT
NA,TRBV2,TRBJ1-6,TRBD1,CASIQSRGLGSPLHF,TGTGCCAGCATCCAAAGCAGGGGGCTCGGCTCACCCCTCCACTTT
NA,TRBV24-1,TRBJ2-1,TRBD1,CATSDSGGARYNEQFF,TGTGCCACCAGTGATTCAGGGGGTGCCCGTTACAATGAGCAGTTCTTC
NA,TRBV6-1,TRBJ1-2,TRBD1,CASSEAPGQVYEGYTF,TGTGCCAGCAGTGAGGCCCCGGGACAGGTTTACGAGGGCTACACCTTC
NA,TRBV6-5,TRBJ1-6,NA,CASRDSSYNSPLHF,TGTGCCAGCAGGGACAGCTCCTATAATTCACCCCTCCACTTT
NA,TRBV10-3,TRBJ2-3,TRBD2,CAISESGAGGTDTQYF,TGTGCCATCAGTGAGTCTGGAGCGGGGGGTACAGATACGCAGTATTTT
NA,TRBV19,TRBJ2-2,NA,CASSLTGELFF,TGTGCCAGTAGTCTCACCGGGGAGCTGTTTTTT
once,TRBV29-1,TRBJ1-2,TRBD1,CSVLRQGGGYTF,TGCAGCGTTCTGCGACAGGGCGGTGGCTACACCTTC
NA,TRBV6-6,TRBJ2-1,TRBD2,CASSYSVAGSEQFF,TGTGCCAGCAGTTACTCGGTAGCGGGGAGTGAGCAGTTCTTC
NA,TRBV7-9,TRBJ1-2,TRBD1,CASGEGAGYGYTF,TGTGCCAGCGGCGAGGGGGCAGGGTATGGCTACACCTTC
NA,TRBV7-2,TRBJ2-7,NA,CASSPGVGGPYEQYF,TGTGCCAGCAGCCCGGGGGTGGGGGGACCCTACGAGCAGTACTTC
NA,TRBV2,TRBJ2-2,TRBD1,CASSDRGLTGELFF,TGTGCCAGCAGTGACAGGGGGCTTACCGGGGAGCTGTTTTTT
NA,TRBV5-4,TRBJ2-7,TRBD2,CASSLEGEGWYEQYF,TGTGCCAGCAGCTTGGAAGGGGAGGGTTGGTACGAGCAGTACTTC
once,TRBV10-1,TRBJ1-2,NA,CASREGPPYGYTF,TGCGCCAGCAGGGAGGGGCCTCCTTATGGCTACACCTTC
few,TRBV27,TRBJ1-2,TRBD1,CASSLSGGWSYGYTF,TGTGCCAGCAGTTTATCAGGGGGCTGGAGCTATGGCTACACCTTC
NA,TRBV19,TRBJ2-7,TRBD1,CASSSTGAGFYEQYF,TGTGCCAGTAGTTCGACAGGGGCGGGATTTTACGAGCAGTACTTC
NA,TRBV6-1,TRBJ1-2,NA,CASSEFAGGLGYTF,TGTGCCAGCAGTGAATTCGCCGGGGGGCTAGGCTACACCTTC
once,TRBV6-6,TRBJ1-2,TRBD1,CASSKQGDYGYTF,TGTGCCAGCAGTAAACAGGGGGACTATGGCTACACCTTC
NA,TRBV3-1/TRBV3-2,TRBJ2-7,NA,CASSQDYGGVSYEQYF,TGTGCCAGCAGCCAAGATTATGGCGGGGTCTCCTACGAGCAGTACTTC